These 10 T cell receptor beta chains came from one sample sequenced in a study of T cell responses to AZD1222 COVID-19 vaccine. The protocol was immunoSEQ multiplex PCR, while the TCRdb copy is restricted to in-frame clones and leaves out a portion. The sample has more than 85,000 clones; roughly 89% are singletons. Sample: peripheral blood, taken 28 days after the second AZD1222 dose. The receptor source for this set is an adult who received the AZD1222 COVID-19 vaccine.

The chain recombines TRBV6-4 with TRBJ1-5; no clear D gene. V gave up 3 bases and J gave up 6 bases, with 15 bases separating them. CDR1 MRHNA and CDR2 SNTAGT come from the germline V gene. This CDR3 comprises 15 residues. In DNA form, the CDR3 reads TGTGCCAGCAGTGAGGATCTTTGGGGTGGTCAGCCCCAGCATTTT. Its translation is CASSEDLWGGQPQHF.

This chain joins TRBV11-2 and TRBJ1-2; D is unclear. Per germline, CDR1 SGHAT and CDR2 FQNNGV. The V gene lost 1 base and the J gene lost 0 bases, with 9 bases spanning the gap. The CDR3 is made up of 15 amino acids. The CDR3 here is CASSLAASSNYGYTF. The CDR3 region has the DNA TGTGCCAGCAGCTTAGCGGCCTCCTCTAACTATGGCTACACCTTC.

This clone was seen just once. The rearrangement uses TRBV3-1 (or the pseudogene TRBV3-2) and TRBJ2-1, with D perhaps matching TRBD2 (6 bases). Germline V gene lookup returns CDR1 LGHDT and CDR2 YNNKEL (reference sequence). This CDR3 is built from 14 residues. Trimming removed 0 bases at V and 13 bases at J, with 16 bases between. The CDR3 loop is CASSQDQTGTSQFF. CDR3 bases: TGTGCCAGCAGCCAAGACCAGACCGGGACTTCACAGTTCTTC.

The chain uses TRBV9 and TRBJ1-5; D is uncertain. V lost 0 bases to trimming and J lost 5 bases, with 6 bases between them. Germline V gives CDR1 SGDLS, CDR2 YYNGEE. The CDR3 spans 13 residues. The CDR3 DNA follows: TGTGCCAGCAGCGTAGACGGGGATCAGCCCCAGCATTTT. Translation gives CASSVDGDQPQHF.

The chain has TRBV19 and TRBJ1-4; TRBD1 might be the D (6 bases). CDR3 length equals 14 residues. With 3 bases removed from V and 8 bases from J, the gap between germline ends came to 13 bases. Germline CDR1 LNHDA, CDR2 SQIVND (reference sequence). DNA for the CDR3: TGTGCCAGTAGTATTCACAGGGTGGGCGAAAAACTGTTTTTT. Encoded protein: CASSIHRVGEKLFF.

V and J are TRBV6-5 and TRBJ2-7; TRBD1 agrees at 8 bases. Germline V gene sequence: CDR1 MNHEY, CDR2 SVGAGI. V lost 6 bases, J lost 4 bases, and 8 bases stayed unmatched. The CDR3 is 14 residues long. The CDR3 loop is CASRPGQGEYEQYF. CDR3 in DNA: TGTGCCAGCAGACCCGGACAGGGAGAATACGAGCAGTACTTC.

The CDR3 nucleotides read TGTGCCAGTAGTCGGGCCGAAAATGAAAAACTGTTTTTT. Protein product: CASSRAENEKLFF. This rearrangement joins TRBV19 to TRBJ1-4; D remains ambiguous. Germline CDR1 reads LNHDA; CDR2 reads SQIVND (reference sequence). CDR3 length equals 13 residues. V lost 5 bases, J lost 5 bases, and 9 bases lay in between.

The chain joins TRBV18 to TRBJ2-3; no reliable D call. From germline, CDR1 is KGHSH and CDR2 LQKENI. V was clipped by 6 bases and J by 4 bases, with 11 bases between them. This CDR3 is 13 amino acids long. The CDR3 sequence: CASSHPVADTQYF. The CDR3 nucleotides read TGTGCCAGCTCCCATCCCGTGGCAGATACGCAGTATTTT.

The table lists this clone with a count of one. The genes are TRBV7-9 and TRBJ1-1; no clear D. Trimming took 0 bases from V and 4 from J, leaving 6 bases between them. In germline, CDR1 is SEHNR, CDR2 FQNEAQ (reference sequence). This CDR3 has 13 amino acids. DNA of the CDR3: TGTGCCAGCAGCTTAGCAGGGCGCACTGAAGCTTTCTTT. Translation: CASSLAGRTEAFF.

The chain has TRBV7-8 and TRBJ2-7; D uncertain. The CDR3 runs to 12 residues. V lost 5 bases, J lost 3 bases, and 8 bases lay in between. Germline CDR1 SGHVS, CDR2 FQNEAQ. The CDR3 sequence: CASSHPGYEQYF. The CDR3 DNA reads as TGTGCCAGCAGCCACCCAGGCTACGAGCAGTACTTC. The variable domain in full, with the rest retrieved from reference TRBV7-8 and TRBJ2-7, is GAGVSQSPRYKVAKRGQDVALRCDPISGHVSLFWYQQALGQGPEFLTYFQNEAQLDKSGLPSDRFFAERPEGSVSTLKIQRTQQEDSAVYLCASSHPGYEQYFGPGTRLTVT.